This TCR beta chain was sequenced during a study of CD8+CD57+ T cells in acquired aplastic anemia. At the level of the study: DNA from sorted CD4+ and CD8+ cells averaged roughly 3.4 ug.

Researchers used genomic DNA as the template to profile TCR beta VDJ and CDR3. Via MiXCR, TCRdb re-called the reads, giving one row per CDR3 protein. Of around 180,000 distinct CDR3 sequences in the sample, about three fifths are singletons; the top ten hold 45%. Germline V gene sequence: CDR1 LNHNV, CDR2 YYDKDF (reference sequence). The ends lost 0 bases at V and 5 bases at J; junction bases unmatched: 1. The CDR3 spans 14 residues. This clonotype turned up a few times. Input material: sorted CD4+, CD8+, or CD8+CD57+ T cells (not recorded which) from PBMCs. This receptor was obtained from a human donor in good health. This chain joins TRBV15 and TRBJ2-7; 10 positions agree with TRBD1. In DNA, the CDR3 is TGTGCCACCAGCAGAGAGACAGGGGGCAACGAGCAGTACTTC. Amino acid sequence: CATSRETGGNEQYF.